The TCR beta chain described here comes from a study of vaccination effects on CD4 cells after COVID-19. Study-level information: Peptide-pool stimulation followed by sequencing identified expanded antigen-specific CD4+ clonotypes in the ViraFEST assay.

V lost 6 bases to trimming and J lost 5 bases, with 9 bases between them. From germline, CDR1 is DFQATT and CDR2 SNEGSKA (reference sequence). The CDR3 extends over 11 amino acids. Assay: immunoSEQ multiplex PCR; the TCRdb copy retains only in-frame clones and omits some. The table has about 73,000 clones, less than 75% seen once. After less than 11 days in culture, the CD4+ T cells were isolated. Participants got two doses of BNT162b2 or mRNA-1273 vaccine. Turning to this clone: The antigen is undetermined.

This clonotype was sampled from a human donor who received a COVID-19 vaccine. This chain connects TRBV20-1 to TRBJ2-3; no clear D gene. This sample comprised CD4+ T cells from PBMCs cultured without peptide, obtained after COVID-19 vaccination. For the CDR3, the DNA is TGCAGTGCCAACCCCGGAGATACGCAGTATTTT. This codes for CSANPGDTQYF.